This passage covers 19 T cell receptor beta chains from one sample sequenced in a study of CXCR3-negative and CXCR3-positive naive CD8 T cells. Broader study findings: CXCR3-positive naive cells had TRB CDR3s that were more hydrophobic than CXCR3-negative naive cells had.

No cognate antigen is known for these TCRs. TRB cDNA was prepared as libraries by UMI-labeled 5' RACE. TCRdb reprocessed the 5' RACE reads; each CDR3 protein has one entry and no DNA is given. The table counts about 98,000 distinct CDR3 sequences; approximately 0.82% lies in the top ten. The sample consisted of naive CXCR3+ CD8+ T cells from blood. As for subset: CD45RO-CCR7+CD27+CD95- naive CD8+ T cells expressing CXCR3 (TNR3+). The source of these receptors is a human donor in good health. Some clones in this sample may be carry-over from other donors' samples.

J is TRBJ2-1 and V is TRBV29-1; TCRdb proposes TRBD2, but this gene call is untestable without DNA. The germline CDR1 and CDR2 sequences are SQVTM and ANQGSEA. This CDR3 has 15 residues. The CDR3 here is CSVEGLAGVTYEQFF.

This CDR3 is CASSLSSGNQQYF. This sequence joins TRBV11-3 and TRBJ2-7; TCRdb outputs TRBD2, but without DNA this stays unchecked. CDR1 SGHNT and CDR2 YENEEA come from the germline V gene. The CDR3 totals 13 residues.

The rearrangement joins TRBV6-5 to TRBJ1-4. Germline V gene data show CDR1 as MNHEY and CDR2 as SVGAGI. The CDR3 has 17 residues. CDR3: CASSSTPQVATNEKLFF.

This chain connects TRBV7-8 to TRBJ2-7; the TCRdb call, TRBD1, lacks DNA for checking. The germline gives CDR1 SGHVS, CDR2 FQNEAQ. CDR3 length: 12 residues. CDR3 region: CASSPMGPEQYF.

The CDR3 here is CATRRTGEGTGELFF. The chain has TRBV15 and TRBJ2-2; TCRdb's D call of TRBD1 is untestable without DNA. The CDR3 is 15 amino acids. CDR1 and CDR2 from the germline V gene are LNHNV and YYDKDF (reference sequence).

The rearrangement joins TRBV29-1 to TRBJ2-7; TCRdb designates TRBD1, a call that cannot be tested without DNA. The CDR3 loop spans 12 amino acids. The germline V gene has CDR1 SQVTM and CDR2 ANQGSEA. CDR3 residues: CSVEQGVMEQYF.

This rearrangement joins TRBV5-1 to TRBJ1-5. Germline V CDR1 and CDR2: SGHRS, YFSETQ. The CDR3 runs 14 residues. The CDR3 loop reads CASRPDLSNQPQHF.

The rearrangement joins TRBV12-3 or TRBV12-4 to TRBJ2-1; the D call from TCRdb, TRBD2, cannot be confirmed without DNA. The CDR3 has 18 amino acids. The CDR3: CASSSGVLAGGPSDEQFF.

This sequence joins TRBV27 and TRBJ2-3; TCRdb's assignment of TRBD2 cannot be checked, as there is no DNA. Germline values: CDR1 MNHEY, CDR2 SMNVEV (reference sequence). This CDR3 has 13 amino acids. The CDR3 region is CASSLSGEDTQYF.

The chain links TRBV20-1 to TRBJ1-4; TCRdb picks TRBD1, but there is no DNA to check that call. The length of the CDR3 is 13 residues. CDR1 DFQATT and CDR2 SNEGSKA come from the germline V gene (reference sequence). Here the CDR3 reads CSARPGVNEKLFF.

The rearrangement uses TRBV12-3 or TRBV12-4 and TRBJ2-7; no DNA is available, so the TRBD1 call from TCRdb remains unchecked. This CDR3 has 15 residues. CDR3 loop: CASSLGGRGAYEQYF.

This chain connects TRBV28 to TRBJ2-1; TCRdb proposes TRBD2, but this gene call is untestable without DNA. Germline values: CDR1 MDHEN, CDR2 SYDVKM. The CDR3 covers 16 residues. This CDR3 reads CASSFVGRAYYNEQFF.

The rearrangement uses TRBV28 and TRBJ2-1; TCRdb picks TRBD1, but there is no DNA to check that call. Germline CDR1 and CDR2: MDHEN and SYDVKM. The CDR3 has 17 amino acids. CDR3 amino acids: CASSQPGQGSWHNEQFF.

This chain connects TRBV28 to TRBJ2-7; the TCRdb call, TRBD1, lacks DNA for checking. CDR3 length: 15 amino acids. Germline V lookup: CDR1 MDHEN, CDR2 SYDVKM. This CDR3 reads CASSLVGTEAYEQYF. The full variable domain, completed using reference TRBV28 and TRBJ2-7, is DVKVTQSSRYLVKRTGEKVFLECVQDMDHENMFWYRQDPGLGLRLIYFSYDVKMKEKGDIPEGYSVSREKKERFSLILESASTNQTSMYLCASSLVGTEAYEQYFGPGTRLTVT.

The gene calls are TRBV29-1 and TRBJ1-5; lacking DNA, the TRBD1 call made by TCRdb goes unchecked. CDR1 is SQVTM and CDR2 is ANQGSEA in the germline V gene. This CDR3 has 12 amino acids. The chain's CDR3 is CSAGDSNQPQHF.

This chain links TRBV7-9 with TRBJ2-3; TCRdb reports TRBD2, a call that lacks DNA to check it against. There are 17 residues in the CDR3. In germline, CDR1 is SEHNR, CDR2 FQNEAQ (reference sequence). CDR3: CASSPFRAGEDADTQYF.

The J gene is TRBJ2-1, the V gene TRBV25-1; the D gene TCRdb calls, TRBD2, cannot be checked with no DNA. The CDR3 runs to 12 residues. Germline values: CDR1 MGHDK, CDR2 SYGVNS. This chain's CDR3 is CASSEAGNEQFF.

The V and J genes are TRBV20-1 and TRBJ1-1. Germline-derived CDR1 and CDR2 are DFQATT and SNEGSKA (reference sequence). There are 15 residues in the CDR3. CDR3 sequence reads: CSARRSGPMNTEAFF.

V usage is TRBV28 and J usage is TRBJ2-7. The CDR3 sequence is 13 residues long. Per germline, CDR1 MDHEN and CDR2 SYDVKM. CDR3 region: CASTLANSYEQYF.